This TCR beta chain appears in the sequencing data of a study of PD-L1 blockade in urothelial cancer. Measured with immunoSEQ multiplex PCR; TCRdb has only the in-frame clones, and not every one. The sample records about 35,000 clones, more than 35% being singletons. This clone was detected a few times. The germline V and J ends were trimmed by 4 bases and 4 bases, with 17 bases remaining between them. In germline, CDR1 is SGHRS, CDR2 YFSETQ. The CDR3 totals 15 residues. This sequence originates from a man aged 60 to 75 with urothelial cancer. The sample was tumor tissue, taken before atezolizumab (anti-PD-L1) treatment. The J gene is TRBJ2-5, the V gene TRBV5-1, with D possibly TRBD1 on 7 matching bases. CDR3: CASSAGTAMGETQYF. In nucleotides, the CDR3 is TGCGCCAGCAGCGCGGGGACAGCAATGGGAGAGACCCAGTACTTC.